This T cell receptor beta chain was identified in a study of shared clonotypes between healthy human individuals. Across the whole study: CD8 memory received one plate per donor, CD8 naive two, CD4 memory three and CD4 naive three. Study outcomes and limitations: Shared across a handful of donors were approximately 5% of the naive CD4 clonotypes. Enrolling few donors narrowed the genetic and exposure-history diversity that was represented.

Turning to this clone: The antigen is undetermined.

CDR1 is SGHAT and CDR2 is FQNNGV in the germline V gene. The CDR3 runs 15 residues. V was clipped by 4 bases and J by 4 bases, with 15 bases between them. The assay ran at deep level. The data were produced by immunoSEQ multiplex PCR, yet TCRdb's version contains in-frame clones alone and is incomplete. Of roughly 2,000,000 clones listed, approximately 94% were seen once; the top ten hold more than 0.9%. The naive CD8 fraction comprised CD45RO-negative cells positively selected for CCR7 and excluded terminally differentiated effector memory CD45RA+ cells. The receptor was derived from a young man in good health. The rearrangement joins TRBV11-2 to TRBJ2-3; D perhaps matches TRBD2 (5 bases). The source material was naive CD8+ T cells sorted from blood. The CDR3 bases are TGTGCCAGCAGCTCCCTAACTAGTATCTCAGATACGCAGTATTTT. Protein sequence: CASSSLTSISDTQYF. The full variable domain, in which reference TRBV11-2 and TRBJ2-3 provide the parts outside the CDR3, is EAGVAQSPRYKIIEKRQSVAFWCNPISGHATLYWYQQILGQGPKLLIQFQNNGVVDDSQLPKDRFSAERLKGVDSTLKIQPAKLEDSAVYLCASSSLTSISDTQYFGPGTRLTVL.